A selection of T cell receptor beta chains follows, all from one sample in a study of shared clonotypes between healthy human individuals. The repertoire was sequenced with immunoSEQ multiplex PCR; TCRdb's copy has only in-frame clones and lacks some. The data hold some 2.3 million clones, with approximately 95% observed a single time. Sequenced sample: naive CD4+ T cells from PBMCs. These receptors were collected from a man aged 18 to 35 in good health. Some clones in this sample may be carry-over from other donors' samples. The CDR3 runs from the conserved cysteine through the conserved F or W. A D gene is named only where the DNA matches it firmly. The size entry is marked missing in some rows and otherwise reads once, few, many or a size class.

>NA|NA|TRBJ1-2|TRBV7-9
CASSGTTGLGSNYGYTF
>NA|NA|TRBJ2-1|TRBV28
CASSLRDTEQFF
>TRBD1|NA|TRBJ1-5|TRBV19
CASSTMDRGNQPQHF
>NA|NA|TRBJ2-5|TRBV14
CASSQGGGRIQETQYF
>NA|NA|TRBJ2-7|TRBV6-1
CATCGGSSYEQYF
>NA|NA|TRBJ2-2|TRBV5-1
CASSLSQANTGELFF
>NA|NA|TRBJ1-3|TRBV9
CASSVGEWSSGNTIYF
>NA|NA|TRBJ2-2|TRBV2
CASSGVTGELFF
>NA|NA|TRBJ2-2|TRBV11-3
CASSLEGTTGELFF
>NA|NA|TRBJ2-7|TRBV5-4
CASSLARGGEQYF
>NA|NA|TRBJ2-7|TRBV6-1
CASRGASGIYEQYF
>NA|NA|TRBJ2-4|TRBV28
CASSLAERVAKNIQYF
>NA|NA|TRBJ2-4|TRBV9
CASIGTKKPIAKNIQYF
>NA|once|TRBJ2-2|TRBV7-3
CASSYIGGELFF
>NA|NA|TRBJ2-1|TRBV28
CASSFDGTYGYNEQFF
>NA|NA|TRBJ2-1|TRBV7-3
CASSEGQAGGEQFF
>NA|NA|TRBJ2-6|TRBV5-1
CASSPPVAAGANVLTF
>NA|NA|TRBJ2-7|TRBV6-1
CASSPRAPTYEQYF
>NA|NA|TRBJ1-1|TRBV9
CASSEGPSPPYTEAFF
>TRBD1|NA|TRBJ2-7|TRBV30
CAFNRGLIYEQYF
>NA|once|TRBJ2-5|TRBV2
CASSEESTRLGETQYF
>NA|NA|TRBJ2-6|TRBV10-3
CAISESRGIGANVLTF
>NA|NA|TRBJ1-4|TRBV27
CASSFFSGGDEKLFF
>TRBD1|NA|TRBJ2-5|TRBV5-4
CASSSGTEVLTQYF
>NA|NA|TRBJ1-3|TRBV7-3
CASSLGGKDTIYF
>NA|NA|TRBJ1-1|TRBV5-4
CASSLDGVGWGAEAFF
>TRBD2|NA|TRBJ2-7|TRBV14
CASSQSGTSATYEQYF
>NA|once|TRBJ1-2|TRBV29-1
CSVRQGTNYGYTF
>TRBD2|once|TRBJ2-5|TRBV6-5
CASSSGLAGAQETQYF
>NA|NA|TRBJ1-1|TRBV6-1
CASSEAPLTEAFF
>NA|few|TRBJ1-1|TRBV6-6
CASSYGQNTEAFF
>TRBD2|NA|TRBJ2-6|TRBV4-1
CASSQERRGVPGANVLTF
>NA|NA|TRBJ1-1|TRBV28
CASSSVSERAFF
>NA|NA|TRBJ1-2|TRBV28
CASSSSKSGYTF
>NA|NA|TRBJ2-7|TRBV15
CATSRDQAYEQYF
>NA|NA|TRBJ2-3|TRBV19
CASSNHRLGPTDTQYF
>TRBD2|NA|TRBJ2-1|TRBV13
CASSLGPRERPIF
>NA|NA|TRBJ1-3|TRBV7-2
CASSYAMSSGNTIYF
>NA|NA|TRBJ1-4|TRBV4-1
CASSQSPVRGAGEKLFF
>TRBD1|NA|TRBJ2-6|TRBV10-3
CAISVGDRGGTGANVLTF
>TRBD1|NA|TRBJ2-1|TRBV19
CASSITGVAVRFF